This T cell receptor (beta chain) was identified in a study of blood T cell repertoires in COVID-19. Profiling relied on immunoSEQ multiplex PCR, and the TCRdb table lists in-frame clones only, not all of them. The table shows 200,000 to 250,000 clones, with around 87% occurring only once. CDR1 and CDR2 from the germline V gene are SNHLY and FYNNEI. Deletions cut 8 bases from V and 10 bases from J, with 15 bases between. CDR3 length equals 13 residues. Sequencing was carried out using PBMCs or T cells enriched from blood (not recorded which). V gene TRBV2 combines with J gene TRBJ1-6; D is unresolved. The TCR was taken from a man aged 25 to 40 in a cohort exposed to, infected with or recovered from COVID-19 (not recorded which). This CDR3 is CASALGGQSPLHF. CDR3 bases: TGTGCCAGCGCCCTAGGCGGGCAATCACCCCTCCACTTT.